Shown below are 13 T cell receptor beta chains from a single sample sequenced in a study of T cells in Graves' hyperthyroidism and ophthalmopathy. Amplified TCR beta CDR3 regions derived from RNA transcripts. Using the HTBI primer set, a first-round RT-PCR was run on the TCR CDR3. TCRdb reprocessed the multiplex PCR reads with MiXCR, giving one entry per CDR3 protein. The sample shows about 560,000 distinct CDR3 sequences, just over 45% of them seen only once. Sample: peripheral blood or thyroid tissue (not recorded which). The origin of the receptors is a woman aged 18-29 years with Graves' hyperthyroidism.

This chain links TRBV5-1 with TRBJ1-6; maybe TRBD1 (6 bases). The CDR3 has 14 amino acids. V shed 3 bases and J shed 6 bases, with 10 bases lying between them. Germline V gives CDR1 SGHRS, CDR2 YFSETQ. CDR3 sequence reads: CASSSRGLNSPLHF. The CDR3 DNA reads TGCGCCAGCAGCTCCAGGGGCCTTAATTCACCCCTCCACTTT.

This clonotype occurred many times. The chain carries TRBV2 and TRBJ2-2; possibly TRBD1 for D (6 bases). V dropped 6 bases and J dropped 8 bases, with 10 bases sitting between them. CDR3 size: 12 residues. Germline CDR1 is SNHLY and CDR2 is FYNNEI. The CDR3 protein is CASSKTGGELFF. In DNA form, the CDR3 reads TGTGCCAGCAGCAAGACAGGTGGGGAGCTGTTTTTT. The whole variable domain, filled in from reference TRBV2 and TRBJ2-2, reads EPEVTQTPSHQVTQMGQEVILRCVPISNHLYFYWYRQILGQKVEFLVSFYNNEISEKSEIFDDQFSVERPDGSNFTLKIRSTKLEDSAMYFCASSKTGGELFFGEGSRLTVL.

The chain couples TRBV7-3 to TRBJ2-6, with D possibly TRBD1 on 6 matching bases. CDR3 size: 16 residues. V was trimmed by 2 bases and J by 0 bases, leaving 8 bases between them. Germline loops: CDR1 SGHTA, CDR2 FQGTGA. DNA for the CDR3: TGTGCCAGCAGCTTATCAGGGGACTCTGGGGCCAACGTCCTGACTTTC. It codes for CASSLSGDSGANVLTF.

The chain recombines TRBV19 with TRBJ1-2, with 7 bases aligning to TRBD1. The V and J ends lost 3 bases and 3 bases, in that order; junction bases with no gene match: 7. The CDR3 covers 15 residues. The germline V gene has CDR1 LNHDA and CDR2 SQIVND (reference sequence). The CDR3 region has the DNA TGTGCCAGTAGTATCGGGCAGGGGGGGGACTATGGCTACACCTTC. Its protein is CASSIGQGGDYGYTF. Full variable domain (rest looked up from reference TRBV19 and TRBJ1-2): DGGITQSPKYLFRKEGQNVTLSCEQNLNHDAMYWYRQDPGQGLRLIYYSQIVNDFQKGDIAEGYSVSREKKESFPLTVTSAQKNPTAFYLCASSIGQGGDYGYTFGSGTRLTVV.

The genes are TRBV29-1 and TRBJ1-1; D is undetermined. Per germline, CDR1 SQVTM and CDR2 ANQGSEA. CDR3 length equals 12 residues. DNA for the CDR3: TGCAGTGCTCTCGAGGGGAACACTGAAGCTTTCTTT. It is translated as CSALEGNTEAFF.

In the case of this clonotype: One base away lies a much larger clone, so this may be a sequencing read error. This chain connects TRBV9 to TRBJ1-1; D remains ambiguous. The germline V and J ends were trimmed by 0 bases and 7 bases, with 10 bases remaining between them. This CDR3 is 13 amino acids long. Germline V lookup: CDR1 SGDLS, CDR2 YYNGEE. This CDR3 is CASSVGGRGEAFF. The CDR3 DNA reads TGTGCCAGCAGCGTAGGCGGGCGGGGTGAAGCTTTCTTT.

This clonotype was detected once. The rearrangement uses TRBV7-7 and TRBJ2-3, with D maybe TRBD2 (6 bases). CDR1 is SSHAT, CDR2 FNYEAQ, per germline (reference sequence). This CDR3 has 16 residues. V was trimmed by 1 base and J by 5 bases, leaving 16 bases between them. The CDR3 coding sequence is TGTGCCAGCAGCTTAGGACTAGGATCTTATGGAGATACGCAGTATTTT. Protein product: CASSLGLGSYGDTQYF.

This chain uses TRBV4-1 with TRBJ1-6, with no clear D. The CDR3 is 13 amino acids. Germline V lookup: CDR1 MGHRA, CDR2 YSYEKL. Trimming took off 4 bases at V and 9 bases at J, with 10 bases between the two ends. The CDR3 region has the DNA TGCGCCAGCAGCCCCTCCGGGGTTTCACCCCTCCACTTT. As protein: CASSPSGVSPLHF.

This clonotype turned up a few times. The chain is built from TRBV5-1 and TRBJ2-7; D not resolved. Germline CDR1 and CDR2: SGHRS and YFSETQ. This CDR3 comprises 13 residues. The germline V and J ends were trimmed by 2 bases and 0 bases, with 6 bases remaining between them. The CDR3 coding sequence is TGCGCCAGCAGCTTTGTGTTCTCCTACGAGCAGTACTTC. Its protein product is CASSFVFSYEQYF.

The chain employs TRBV6-5 and TRBJ1-6, with a tentative D call TRBD1 (6 bases). Germline V gene lookup returns CDR1 MNHEY and CDR2 SVGAGI. The CDR3 spans 15 residues. The V and J ends lost 0 bases and 12 bases respectively, with 15 bases between them. The CDR3 nucleotides are TGTGCCAGCAGTTACTCGAGAGGGGGTCGAGGACCCCTCCACTTT. It specifies CASSYSRGGRGPLHF.

Concerning this clonotype itself: Possible read error: a much larger clone is one base away. DNA of the CDR3: TGTGCCAGTGCGGGACAGGGAAACTACGAGCAGAACTTC. Amino acid sequence: CASAGQGNYEQNF. The chain is built from TRBV19 and TRBJ2-7; the match to TRBD1 covers 9 bases. CDR1 and CDR2 from the germline V gene are LNHDA and SQIVND (reference sequence). The CDR3 totals 13 residues.

About this clonotype: A much more abundant neighbour one base away suggests this may be a read error. A read error is likely, as this CDR3 ends without the conserved phenylalanine or tryptophan. Here the CDR3 reads CASSYDRQETQYL. DNA of the CDR3: TGTGCCAGCAGCTATGACAGACAAGAGACCCAGTACCTC. The chain recombines TRBV11-1 with TRBJ2-5; a possible D gene is TRBD1 (5 bases). The CDR3 extends over 13 amino acids. Germline-derived CDR1 and CDR2 are SGHAT and FQDESV (reference sequence). V was clipped by 4 bases and J by 2 bases, with 8 bases between them.

The V call is TRBV7-3, the J call TRBJ2-7; unclear D gene. Germline lookup yields CDR1 SGHTA and CDR2 FQGTGA. Trimming stripped 5 bases from V and 0 bases from J, with 14 bases between. The CDR3 runs 15 residues. The CDR3 loop reads CASSPRLESSYEQYF. The CDR3, as DNA: TGTGCCAGCAGCCCGCGACTCGAAAGCTCCTACGAGCAGTACTTC.